The rows below give T cell receptor beta chains drawn from one sample of a study of cytomegalovirus exposure and HLA in healthy donors. The protocol was immunoSEQ multiplex PCR, while the TCRdb copy is restricted to in-frame clones and leaves out a portion. This table holds 60,000 to 65,000 clones, about 96% found once. The specimen sequenced was PBMCs. Receptors were obtained from a young woman in good health and CMV-seronegative. CDR3s include the opening cysteine and the closing phenylalanine or tryptophan. D genes are given only for firm matches. Clone size is stated in some rows and not others, as once, few, many or a class when expanded.

J,D,V,size,DNA,CDR3
TRBJ2-1,TRBD2,TRBV30,NA,TGTGCCTGGAGTGTACGACTAGCGGGGAATGAGCAGTTCTTC,CAWSVRLAGNEQFF
TRBJ2-1,TRBD2,TRBV7-2,NA,TGTGCCAGCAGCCCCCTCCCGGGACTAGCGGGGGGATACAATGAGCAGTTCTTC,CASSPLPGLAGGYNEQFF
TRBJ2-5,TRBD2,TRBV25-1,NA,TGTGCCAGCAGTGCCTCACTAAGCGGGGGGGGGCAGGAGACCCAGTACTTC,CASSASLSGGGQETQYF
TRBJ2-5,NA,TRBV6-5,NA,TGTGCCAGCAGCCCCCCTTTTGAGGAGACCCAGTACTTC,CASSPPFEETQYF
TRBJ2-7,NA,TRBV27,NA,TGTGCCAGCAGCTTCCGAGGGGGAGTAAAGAACGAGCAGTACTTC,CASSFRGGVKNEQYF
TRBJ2-7,NA,TRBV18,NA,TGTGCCAGCTCACCCCGCGGGACGAATTCCGGCTACGAGCAGTACTTC,CASSPRGTNSGYEQYF
TRBJ2-5,TRBD2,TRBV6-5,NA,TGTGCCAGCAGTTACGGGGCGGGGGGGCGAGAGACCCAGTACTTC,CASSYGAGGRETQYF
TRBJ2-3,NA,TRBV5-4,NA,TGTGCCAGCAGCTTGGGGGACACGAGCACAGATACGCAGTATTTT,CASSLGDTSTDTQYF
TRBJ1-4,TRBD1,TRBV11-1,once,TGTGCCAGCAGCCCCCCAGGGGGCGAAAAACTGTTTTTT,CASSPPGGEKLFF
TRBJ1-2,TRBD1,TRBV6-5,NA,TGTGCCAGCAGTTACGCCCAACAGGGGGCCGGGGGCTACACCTTC,CASSYAQQGAGGYTF
TRBJ1-4,TRBD1,TRBV29-1,NA,TGCAGCGTCGGGACAGGGAAAGAAAAACTGTTTTTT,CSVGTGKEKLFF
TRBJ2-1,TRBD2,TRBV7-3,NA,TGTGCCAGCAGCTCCCCGCGGACTAGCGGGAGGGCTAGGCTCCCAGACAATGAGCAGTTCTTC,CASSSPRTSGRARLPDNEQFF
TRBJ2-7,TRBD2,TRBV30,NA,TGTGCCTGGAGTCGGCGTTCCCGCGGGAGTGGCGACGAGCAGTACTTC,CAWSRRSRGSGDEQYF
TRBJ1-5,TRBD1,TRBV28,NA,TGTGCCAGCAGTCCACAGGGGGGGTCTGGGAAAAAGCCCCAGCATTTT,CASSPQGGSGKKPQHF
TRBJ2-5,NA,TRBV4-1,once,TGCGCCAGCAGCCAAGTTAGTGCGGGGCGGGAGACCCAGTACTTC,CASSQVSAGRETQYF
TRBJ2-1,TRBD2,TRBV27,NA,TGTGCCAGCAGACCTAGCGGGAGGGGCTACAATGAGCAGTTCTTC,CASRPSGRGYNEQFF
TRBJ1-5,NA,TRBV28,NA,TGTGCCAGCAGCCGTGGGGGAGGGGGCAATCAGCCCCAGCATTTT,CASSRGGGGNQPQHF